These 16 T cell receptor beta chains came from one sample sequenced in a study of T cell repertoires in cytomegalovirus infection. TCRdb re-analysed the reads in MiXCR, keeping a single row per CDR3 protein. The sample lists some 900,000 distinct CDR3 sequences; 32% were seen once. These TCRs are of unknown antigen specificity. The sequencing used cultured CD8+ T cells from PBMCs, collected from culture after CMV antigen stimulation. The receptors derive from a human donor in good health (CMV status not recorded). Some clones in this sample may be carry-over from other donors' samples.

This clonotype has more than one count but fewer than ten. The chain links TRBV29-1 to TRBJ2-1; no firm D call. Germline V CDR1 and CDR2: SQVTM, ANQGSEA. The CDR3 contains 13 residues. The V and J ends lost 4 bases and 2 bases respectively, with 9 bases between them. This CDR3 reads CSVAGLPYNEQFF. For the CDR3, the DNA is TGCAGCGTTGCGGGTCTTCCCTACAATGAGCAGTTCTTC.

DNA for the CDR3: TGTGCCAGCAGCCAAGTAACAGGGCGGAACACTGAAGCTTTCTTT. It encodes CASSQVTGRNTEAFF. The chain recombines TRBV14 with TRBJ1-1; weak D call: TRBD1 (6 bases). Trimming removed 1 base from V and 1 base from J, with 10 bases in between. CDR1 is SGHDN, CDR2 FVKESK, per germline. The CDR3 is 15 residues long. The full variable domain, rest sourced from reference TRBV14 and TRBJ1-1, is EAGVTQFPSHSVIEKGQTVTLRCDPISGHDNLYWYRRVMGKEIKFLLHFVKESKQDESGMPNNRFLAERTGGTYSTLKVQPAELEDSGVYFCASSQVTGRNTEAFFGQGTRLTVV.

The table lists this clonotype with many counts. The rearrangement uses TRBV7-2 and TRBJ2-1; D uncertain. CDR3 size: 11 residues. Germline V CDR1 and CDR2: SGHTA, FQGNSA. V shed 6 bases and J shed 7 bases, with 7 bases lying between them. CDR3 amino acids: CASRGKNEQFF. The DNA of the CDR3 is TGTGCCAGCAGGGGCAAGAATGAGCAGTTCTTC.

The chain employs TRBV12-3 or TRBV12-4 and TRBJ1-4, with TRBD1 matching over 9 bases. This CDR3 comprises 15 residues. Trimming took 6 bases from V and 5 from J; bases not matched to a gene: 7. The CDR3 reads CASSPTGGKNEKLFF. The CDR3 DNA is TGTGCCAGCAGCCCAACAGGGGGCAAGAATGAAAAACTGTTTTTT.

This chain connects TRBV3-1 to TRBJ2-5, with 9 bases aligning to TRBD2. The CDR3 runs 17 residues. J gave up 3 bases and V 4 bases, and 12 bases lay outside the gene matches. From germline, CDR1 is LGHDT and CDR2 YNNKEL (reference sequence). This CDR3 reads CASSPRGLAGLKETQYF. The CDR3 DNA reads as TGTGCCAGCAGCCCGAGGGGGCTAGCGGGACTTAAAGAGACCCAGTACTTC.

With regard to this clonotype: Germline and junction disagree at one end, which may indicate a read error. The chain joins TRBV4-1 to TRBJ2-2, with TRBD2 matching 7 bases. The length of the CDR3 is 14 residues. CDR1 is MGHRA, CDR2 YSYEKL, per germline. Written as DNA, the CDR3 is TGTGCCAGCAGCCAAGAGGGAGGGGCCGGGGAGCTGTTTTTT. Encoded protein: CASSQEGGAGELFF.

CDR3 protein: CASSSGLAGGVYNEQFF. The CDR3 DNA sequence: TGTGCCAGCAGCTCCGGACTAGCGGGGGGGGTATACAATGAGCAGTTCTTC. The chain links TRBV7-9 to TRBJ2-1; 15 nucleotides match TRBD2. This CDR3 is 17 amino acids long. Germline V lookup: CDR1 SEHNR, CDR2 FQNEAQ (reference sequence). The V gene end was trimmed by 4 bases and the J gene end by 4 bases; junction bases not matched to a gene: 5.

V gene TRBV7-9 combines with J gene TRBJ2-5; tentatively, D is TRBD1 (6 bases). With 5 bases removed from V and 7 bases from J, the gap between germline ends came to 20 bases. This CDR3 comprises 15 residues. Per germline, CDR1 SEHNR and CDR2 FQNEAQ (reference sequence). CDR3 loop: CASSGSYRDAGTQYF. CDR3 bases: TGTGCCAGCAGCGGATCCTACAGGGACGCGGGGACCCAGTACTTC.

The rearrangement joins TRBV27 to TRBJ1-5; maybe TRBD1 (5 bases). V was trimmed by 5 bases and J by 4 bases, leaving 12 bases between them. Looked up from germline, CDR1 is MNHEY and CDR2 is SMNVEV (reference sequence). The CDR3 contains 14 residues. CDR3 coding DNA: TGTGCCAGCAGTCCGGGGACCTTTAATCAGCCCCAGCATTTT. This translates into CASSPGTFNQPQHF.

A remark on this clonotype: A junction end diverges from the germline sequence, so it may reflect a read error. The J gene is TRBJ1-4, the V gene TRBV27; perhaps TRBD1 as D (5 bases). This CDR3 contains 13 residues. Germline loops: CDR1 MNHEY, CDR2 SMNVEV (reference sequence). CDR3 region: CASSFGGLKKQFF. DNA for the CDR3: TGTGCCAGCAGTTTTGGGGGACTAAAGAAACAGTTTTTT.

This clonotype was observed a handful of times. The rearrangement joins TRBV4-3 to TRBJ2-2, with 10 bases identical to TRBD2. The CDR3 contains 17 residues. With V trimmed by 0 bases and J by 3 bases, 4 bases remained unmatched. Germline-derived CDR1 and CDR2 are LGHNA and YSLEER. The CDR3 nucleotides are TGCGCCAGCAGCCAAGATTGGAGCGGGGGGGACACCGGGGAGCTGTTTTTT. Amino acids: CASSQDWSGGDTGELFF.

In this sample, this clonotype turned up a few times. This sequence joins TRBV4-1 and TRBJ2-1; D may be TRBD2 (5 bases). The germline CDR1 and CDR2 sequences are MGHRA and YSYEKL. This CDR3 has 16 amino acids. V lost 4 bases, J lost 6 bases, and 19 bases lay in between. The CDR3 DNA is TGCGCCAGCAGCCGGACGCGGGCCCCAGGTTTCAATGAGCAGTTCTTC. Translated: CASSRTRAPGFNEQFF.

The chain joins TRBV9 to TRBJ1-6; TRBD1 might be the D (6 bases). In germline, CDR1 is SGDLS, CDR2 YYNGEE. Trimming left V 5 bases short and J 10 bases short, with 13 bases between. This CDR3 is built from 13 residues. The CDR3 sequence: CASSPGHRSPLHF. Here the CDR3 DNA reads TGTGCCAGCAGTCCGGGACATAGGTCACCCCTCCACTTT.

Comment on this clonotype: A much larger clone is a single base away; this may be a read error. This sequence joins TRBV7-6 and TRBJ2-1; D is possibly TRBD1 (5 bases). Trimming removed 1 base from V and 9 bases from J, with 7 bases in between. The germline CDR1 and CDR2 sequences are SGHVS and FNYEAQ. This CDR3 region has 12 residues. CDR3 bases: TGTGCCAGCAGCTTAGGACAGACTGAGCAGTTCTTC. This gives the protein CASSLGQTEQFF.

The chain has TRBV27 and TRBJ2-5; weak D call: TRBD1 (5 bases). Germline values: CDR1 MNHEY, CDR2 SMNVEV (reference sequence). Trimming removed 0 bases at V and 9 bases at J, with 11 bases between. The CDR3 has 13 amino acids. Here the CDR3 reads CASSLSQGNPQYF. The CDR3, as DNA: TGTGCCAGCAGTTTATCCCAGGGTAATCCCCAGTACTTC.

This clonotype has at least ten counts. J is TRBJ1-1 and V is TRBV7-2; a weak D match, TRBD1 (5 bases). The V gene's germline CDR1 is SGHTA and CDR2 FQGNSA. Trimming removed 5 bases at V and 5 bases at J, with 18 bases between. The CDR3 totals 15 residues. This CDR3 is CASSPHRQSQTEAFF. For the CDR3, the DNA is TGTGCCAGCAGCCCCCACCGACAGAGCCAGACTGAAGCTTTCTTT.